The 17 T cell receptor beta chains presented below share a single source sample, sequenced in a study of metastatic and nonmetastatic thyroid tumors. TCRdb re-clonotyped the PCR reads via MiXCR. Of around 34,000 clones in the sample, about a sixth were seen once. Treatment of any kind had been given to no patient before thyroid surgery. The specimen sequenced was blood. The source is a female donor with papillary thyroid cancer or a benign thyroid nodule (not recorded which). Some clones in this sample may be carry-over from other donors' samples.

This clone was seen a single time. At one end, the junction sequence differs from germline, possibly due to a read error. This chain links TRBV30 with TRBJ1-1; D gene uncertain. This CDR3 contains 13 residues. Germline loops: CDR1 GTSNPN, CDR2 SVGIG (reference sequence). CDR3 in DNA: TGTGCCTGGACGGGAGGAGCCAACATTGAAGCTTTCTTT. Encoded protein: CAWTGGANIEAFF.

This clone was detected ten times or more. The V and J genes are TRBV20-1 and TRBJ1-5; the D is unclear. CDR3 length: 12 amino acids. Germline V gives CDR1 DFQATT, CDR2 SNEGSKA (reference sequence). The V and J ends lost 1 base and 4 bases respectively, with 5 bases between them. CDR3 in amino acids: CSARASNQPQHF. The CDR3 DNA sequence: TGCAGTGCTAGAGCTTCGAATCAGCCCCAGCATTTT.

Notes on this clone: This may arise from a read error, as a much more abundant clone is one base away. Because it lacks the conserved phenylalanine or tryptophan at the end, this CDR3 is likely a read error. The same CDR3 arises from other DNA sequences in this sample as well. This chain uses TRBV3-1 with TRBJ2-6; TRBD2 matches at 8 bases. V lost 3 bases to trimming and J lost 2 bases; unmatched junction nucleotides: 3. The CDR3 spans 16 residues. Per germline, CDR1 LGHDT and CDR2 YNNKEL (reference sequence). DNA for the CDR3: TGTGCCAGCAGCCAGCGGGGGGCGGCTGGGGCCAACGTCCTGACTTCC. It specifies CASSQRGAAGANVLTS.

The sample holds many counts of this clone. This chain uses TRBV5-1 with TRBJ2-1, with D perhaps TRBD1 or TRBD2 (6 bases each). This CDR3 has 14 residues. CDR1 is SGHRS, CDR2 YFSETQ, per germline. Trimming left V 0 bases short and J 9 bases short, with 13 bases between. CDR3 bases: TGCGCCAGCAGCTTGGAGGGGGGAGTCGGTGAGCAGTTCTTC. Protein: CASSLEGGVGEQFF.

At least ten counts were recorded for this clone. The genes are TRBV5-1 and TRBJ2-1; 8 bases fit TRBD1. The CDR3 has 14 residues. From germline, CDR1 is SGHRS and CDR2 YFSETQ. J gave up 10 bases and V 4 bases, and 10 bases lay outside the gene matches. CDR3: CASSPWTGSGEQFF. The CDR3 nucleotides read TGCGCCAGCAGCCCATGGACAGGGTCGGGCGAGCAGTTCTTC. Combining the CDR3 with reference TRBV5-1 and TRBJ2-1 gives the whole variable domain KAGVTQTPRYLIKTRGQQVTLSCSPISGHRSVSWYQQTPGQGLQFLFEYFSETQRNKGNFPGRFSGRQFSNSRSEMNVSTLELGDSALYLCASSPWTGSGEQFFGPGTRLTVL.

This clone was picked up many times. This chain connects TRBV12-3 or TRBV12-4 to TRBJ2-3; TRBD1 agrees at 7 bases. CDR3 size: 18 residues. Germline trimming cut 0 bases from V and 0 bases from J; bases unmatched to any gene: 9. The CDR3: CASSLAQGGGPSTDTQYF. For the CDR3, the DNA is TGTGCCAGCAGTTTAGCCCAAGGGGGCGGGCCTAGCACAGATACGCAGTATTTT.

The sample holds many counts of this clone. The chain uses TRBV5-1 and TRBJ2-1, with 10 bases matching TRBD2. The V and J ends lost 2 bases and 5 bases, in that order; junction bases with no gene match: 4. Germline V gives CDR1 SGHRS, CDR2 YFSETQ. CDR3 size: 15 residues. The CDR3 loop is CASSLYSGRNNEQFF. In nucleotides, the CDR3 is TGCGCCAGCAGCTTATATAGCGGGAGGAACAATGAGCAGTTCTTC.

This clone was seen many times. The chain has TRBV18 and TRBJ1-2; no reliable D call. The germline CDR1 and CDR2 sequences are KGHSH and LQKENI. The CDR3 length is 14 residues. Trimming took off 2 bases at V and 6 bases at J, with 13 bases between the two ends. The CDR3 reads CASSPTGGIDGYTF. The CDR3 DNA reads TGTGCCAGCTCACCAACGGGTGGAATTGATGGCTACACCTTC.

This clone was recorded many times. This CDR3 is CASSQEDEDRHNQPQHF. The CDR3 region has the DNA TGCGCCAGCAGCCAAGAAGATGAGGACAGGCATAATCAGCCCCAGCATTTT. The V gene is TRBV4-1, the J gene TRBJ1-5, with 7 bases matching TRBD1. V trimming: 0 bases; J trimming: 4 bases; junction bases outside the gene matches: 9. CDR1 is MGHRA and CDR2 is YSYEKL in the germline V gene. The CDR3 extends over 17 amino acids.

Worth noting for this clone: This may be a read error, as it is one base from a much larger clone. Likely a read error: the CDR3 ends without its conserved phenylalanine or tryptophan. V and J are TRBV20-1 and TRBJ2-7; a possible D gene is TRBD2 (6 bases). Trimming pared 8 bases from V and 5 bases from J, leaving 19 bases between. From germline, CDR1 is DFQATT and CDR2 SNEGSKA (reference sequence). The CDR3 length is 13 residues. CDR3 sequence reads: CSSFRRGSHEQYL. The CDR3 nucleotides read TGCAGTTCCTTCCGTCGGGGGAGCCACGAGCAGTACCTC.

This clone was detected many times. The chain couples TRBV5-1 to TRBJ2-5; a possible D gene is TRBD2 (5 bases). CDR1 and CDR2 from the germline V gene are SGHRS and YFSETQ. This CDR3 has 15 residues. Trimming removed 3 bases at V and 3 bases at J, with 15 bases between. This CDR3 is CASSYSAGGKETQYF. CDR3 nucleotides: TGCGCCAGCAGCTATTCGGCGGGCGGAAAAGAGACCCAGTACTTC.

This clone was picked up many times. The CDR3 nucleotides are TGTGCCAGCCGCGGACTAGCGGGACAAGAGACCCAGTACTTC. Amino acid sequence: CASRGLAGQETQYF. The genes are TRBV2 and TRBJ2-5; 12 bases match TRBD2. Germline assignment: CDR1 SNHLY and CDR2 FYNNEI. This CDR3 contains 14 residues. The V and J ends lost 8 bases and 2 bases, in that order; junction bases with no gene match: 3.

This clone occurred many times. The chain uses TRBV20-1 and TRBJ2-3; D not resolved. The CDR3 covers 13 residues. Germline-derived CDR1 and CDR2 are DFQATT and SNEGSKA (reference sequence). Trimming removed 5 bases at V and 8 bases at J, with 17 bases between. CDR3 nucleotides: TGCAGTGCTCAGGACCTGGAAGTGGGTACGCAGTATTTT. This sequence encodes CSAQDLEVGTQYF.

This clone was counted ten times or more. The V gene is TRBV6-1, the J gene TRBJ2-4, with 8 bases identical to TRBD2. This CDR3 comprises 16 residues. Germline values: CDR1 MNHNS, CDR2 SASEGT. The junction had 13 bases not matched to a gene; V was cut back by 6 bases and J by 6 bases. The CDR3 loop is CASSTQPGLEGNIQYF. Here the CDR3 DNA reads TGTGCCAGCAGCACCCAACCGGGACTAGAGGGAAACATTCAGTACTTC.

This clone was found many times. Relative to the germline gene, one junction end is altered; a read error may explain this. This specimen includes other DNA sequences encoding the same CDR3. The J gene is TRBJ2-2, the V gene TRBV27; 8 positions agree with TRBD2. Germline CDR1 is MNHEY and CDR2 is SMNVEV (reference sequence). The CDR3 runs 17 residues. The CDR3 is CASSFDSGRSTSGELFF. The CDR3 nucleotides read TGTGCCAGCAGTTTCGACAGCGGGAGATCAACCTCCGGGGAGCTGTTTTTC.

This clone was recorded many times. This rearrangement joins TRBV11-1 to TRBJ2-1; 7 positions agree with TRBD2. The CDR3 contains 18 residues. The germline V gene encodes CDR1 SGHAT and CDR2 FQDESV (reference sequence). V shed 0 bases and J 1 base; nucleotides not matched to a gene: 9. The CDR3 here is CASSLAAVAGRSYNEQFF. In nucleotides, the CDR3 is TGTGCCAGCAGCTTAGCAGCCGTAGCGGGCCGATCCTACAATGAGCAGTTCTTC.

A word on this clone: Mismatch with germline at one junction end may stem from a read error. The rearrangement uses TRBV6-1 and TRBJ2-1, with a tentative D call TRBD2 (6 bases). Germline CDR1 is MNHNS and CDR2 is SASEGT. The CDR3 is 15 residues long. CDR3 nucleotides: TGTGCCAGCAAGGGCGGGGCCATCTCCTACAATGAGCAGTTCTTT. As protein: CASKGGAISYNEQFF.